Listed here are 16 T cell receptor beta chains from one sample, sequenced in a study of blood T cell repertoires in COVID-19. The table came from immunoSEQ multiplex PCR; TCRdb's copy has only in-frame clones and leaves some out. The data hold just over 85,000 clones, with roughly nine tenths observed a single time. Sequencing was carried out using peripheral blood. The source of these receptors is a man between 50 and 59 years old with acute or convalescent COVID-19.

This clone was seen once. This chain links TRBV25-1 with TRBJ1-2; 11 nucleotides align to TRBD1. J gave up 2 bases and V 6 bases, and 2 bases lay outside the gene matches. This CDR3 region has 14 residues. Germline V gene lookup returns CDR1 MGHDK and CDR2 SYGVNS. The CDR3 DNA is TGTGCCAGCAGCTGGACAGGGGGCAACTATGGCTACACCTTC. Residues: CASSWTGGNYGYTF.

This clone was found once. V usage is TRBV28 and J usage is TRBJ2-2, with 9 bases matching TRBD1. J was trimmed by 5 bases and V by 7 bases; bases with no gene match: 5. The CDR3 is made up of 14 amino acids. Germline-derived CDR1 and CDR2 are MDHEN and SYDVKM. CDR3: CASTMGQGTGELFF. CDR3 nucleotides: TGTGCCAGCACCATGGGACAGGGAACCGGGGAGCTGTTTTTT.

This clone has more than one count but fewer than ten. This rearrangement joins TRBV19 to TRBJ1-6; 8 bases map to TRBD1. Germline-derived CDR1 and CDR2 are LNHDA and SQIVND (reference sequence). This CDR3 region has 15 residues. Unmatched junction bases numbered 4, after V lost 2 bases and J lost 7 bases. The CDR3 DNA sequence: TGTGCCAGTAGTATACGACAGGGGTTGAATTCACCCCTCCACTTT. Protein product: CASSIRQGLNSPLHF.

This clone appeared a few times. V and J are TRBV19 and TRBJ1-1, with 8 bases lining up with TRBD1. CDR1 LNHDA and CDR2 SQIVND come from the germline V gene (reference sequence). The CDR3 runs to 15 residues. V lost 3 bases and J lost 4; bases outside the gene matches: 7. CDR3 amino acids: CASSIPGGRGTEAFF. CDR3 bases: TGTGCCAGTAGTATCCCAGGGGGCAGGGGCACTGAAGCTTTCTTT.

The chain couples TRBV5-1 to TRBJ2-1, with TRBD1 identical over 10 bases. Unmatched junction bases numbered 12, after V lost 4 bases and J lost 5 bases. CDR3 length: 17 amino acids. Germline assignment: CDR1 SGHRS and CDR2 YFSETQ. The CDR3 nucleotides read TGCGCCAGCAGCGACCAAACCGGGACAGGGGTACACAATGAGCAGTTCTTC. Protein: CASSDQTGTGVHNEQFF.

The chain has TRBV6-2 or TRBV6-3 and TRBJ2-7; TRBD1 matches 8 bases. Trimming at V came to 6 bases and at J to 5 bases, leaving 12 bases not matched to a gene. Germline values: CDR1 MNHEY, CDR2 SVGEGT. The CDR3 has 15 residues. CDR3: CASSPPSTGVHEQYF. The CDR3, as DNA: TGTGCCAGCAGCCCACCATCGACAGGGGTCCACGAGCAGTACTTC.

The chain employs TRBV5-6 and TRBJ2-6, with D tentatively TRBD1 (6 bases). V lost 2 bases to trimming and J lost 4 bases, with 10 bases between them. The CDR3 is 15 residues long. Germline V gene lookup returns CDR1 SGHDT and CDR2 YYEEEE. The CDR3 DNA follows: TGTGCCAGCAGCTTCAGGGGAGTCGGGGCCAACGTCCTGACTTTC. Translating it yields CASSFRGVGANVLTF.

This clone was seen only a few times. J is TRBJ1-1 and V is TRBV6-1; D is unclear. From germline, CDR1 is MNHNS and CDR2 SASEGT. The CDR3 is made up of 13 amino acids. V was cut by 2 bases and J by 11 bases, with 15 bases left in between. The CDR3 region has the DNA TGTGCCAGCAGTGAACTTAAGGGCGCGGGGGCTTTCTTT. Its protein product is CASSELKGAGAFF.

The chain is built from TRBV18 and TRBJ1-2; 7 bases match TRBD1. This CDR3 is 14 amino acids long. Germline V gives CDR1 KGHSH, CDR2 LQKENI. With V trimmed by 2 bases and J by 0 bases, 0 bases remained unmatched. CDR3 sequence (DNA): TGTGCCAGCTCACCAGGGACAGCTAACTATGGCTACACCTTC. It translates to CASSPGTANYGYTF.

The chain has TRBV5-4 and TRBJ2-7; a weak D match, TRBD2 (5 bases). The length of the CDR3 is 14 residues. The germline V gene encodes CDR1 SGHNT and CDR2 YYREEE (reference sequence). V was clipped by 1 base and J by 3 bases, with 11 bases between them. Here the CDR3 DNA reads TGTGCCAGCAGCTTGCGCCCCGGGGACTACGAGCAGTACTTC. This codes for CASSLRPGDYEQYF.

V and J are TRBV9 and TRBJ2-1, with D perhaps matching TRBD2 (5 bases). This CDR3 spans 17 amino acids. V was pared by 0 bases and J by 0 bases, with 13 bases between. Germline V gives CDR1 SGDLS, CDR2 YYNGEE. As DNA, the CDR3 is TGTGCCAGCAGCGTAGAGTCGGGGTGGGGCTCCTACAATGAGCAGTTCTTC. Residues: CASSVESGWGSYNEQFF. Full variable domain (rest looked up from reference TRBV9 and TRBJ2-1): DSGVTQTPKHLITATGQRVTLRCSPRSGDLSVYWYQQSLDQGLQFLIQYYNGEERAKGNILERFSAQQFPDLHSELNLSSLELGDSALYFCASSVESGWGSYNEQFFGPGTRLTVL.

The V and J genes are TRBV5-4 and TRBJ1-1; no reliable D call. CDR3 length: 14 amino acids. Between the trimmed V and J ends, which lost 4 bases and 3 bases, there was a span of 13 bases. Per the germline V gene, CDR1 is SGHNT and CDR2 is YYREEE (reference sequence). The CDR3 sequence: CASSQQQLYTEAFF. The CDR3 DNA reads as TGTGCCAGCAGCCAACAGCAGTTATACACTGAAGCTTTCTTT. The full variable domain, with the rest looked up from reference TRBV5-4 and TRBJ1-1, is ETGVTQSPTHLIKTRGQQVTLRCSSQSGHNTVSWYQQALGQGPQFIFQYYREEENGRGNFPPRFSGLQFPNYSSELNVNALELDDSALYLCASSQQQLYTEAFFGQGTRLTVV.

This chain joins TRBV27 and TRBJ1-5, with TRBD1 as a possible D gene (5 bases). CDR1 MNHEY and CDR2 SMNVEV come from the germline V gene (reference sequence). V was pared by 4 bases and J by 4 bases, with 11 bases between. The CDR3 sequence is 14 residues long. The CDR3 bases are TGTGCCAGCAGTTACGCCGGGACTAATCAGCCCCAGCATTTT. Its protein is CASSYAGTNQPQHF.

The J gene is TRBJ2-1, the V gene TRBV5-6; the match to TRBD2 covers 10 bases. CDR1 and CDR2 (germline): SGHDT, YYEEEE. The CDR3 contains 15 residues. Trimming took 5 bases from V and 3 from J; bases not matched to a gene: 5. The CDR3 spells CASRRTSGIYNEQFF. CDR3 bases: TGTGCCAGCAGACGGACTAGCGGTATCTACAATGAGCAGTTCTTC.

The rearrangement uses TRBV2 and TRBJ1-6, with D possibly matching TRBD1 (6 bases). This CDR3 has 14 residues. Deletions cut 4 bases from V and 11 bases from J, with 15 bases between. Per germline, CDR1 SNHLY and CDR2 FYNNEI. DNA of the CDR3: TGTGCCAGCAGTGGTAGGTCAGCAGGGGCACCCCTCCACTTT. It is translated as CASSGRSAGAPLHF. The full variable domain, completed using reference TRBV2 and TRBJ1-6, is EPEVTQTPSHQVTQMGQEVILRCVPISNHLYFYWYRQILGQKVEFLVSFYNNEISEKSEIFDDQFSVERPDGSNFTLKIRSTKLEDSAMYFCASSGRSAGAPLHFGNGTRLTVT.

V usage is TRBV5-1 and J usage is TRBJ1-6; D is possibly TRBD1 (5 bases). The CDR3 loop spans 14 amino acids. V was cut by 4 bases and J by 10 bases, with 15 bases left in between. Germline V gene data show CDR1 as SGHRS and CDR2 as YFSETQ. As DNA, the CDR3 is TGCGCCAGCAGCCGAGACAGCGGGAACTCACCCCTCCACTTT. Its translation: CASSRDSGNSPLHF.